These T cell receptor beta chains were read from a single sample in a study of blood T cell repertoires in COVID-19. The repertoire was sequenced with immunoSEQ multiplex PCR; TCRdb's copy has only in-frame clones and lacks some. The table includes approximately 250,000 clones, 85% to 90% detected once. The sample consisted of peripheral blood. The origin of the receptors is a man between 18 and 29 years old with active or convalescent COVID-19. CDR3s include the opening cysteine and the closing phenylalanine or tryptophan. The D gene is left open where the match is weak. For some rows the clone size is stated as once, few or many, or as a class when expanded; others skip it.

TRBV6-5,TRBJ1-2,NA,once,TGTGCCAGCAGATTCGACGGGGGTGGTGGCTACACCTTC,CASRFDGGGGYTF
TRBV5-1,TRBJ1-5,NA,few,TGCGCCAGCAGCTTGGCCGGGAGGGGTGGTCAGCCCCAGCATTTT,CASSLAGRGGQPQHF
TRBV4-3,TRBJ2-1,NA,few,TGCGCCAGCAGCCAAGATTCCCCTCTACCACAGTTCTTC,CASSQDSPLPQFF
TRBV15,TRBJ1-2,NA,NA,TGTGCCACCAGCAGAGATATGGAGTATGGCTACACCTTC,CATSRDMEYGYTF
TRBV19,TRBJ2-5,TRBD1,NA,TGTGCCAGTGCCTGGGGGAACACAGGGGAAGAGACCCAGTACTTC,CASAWGNTGEETQYF
TRBV2,TRBJ1-1,TRBD1,NA,TGTGCCAGCTACGGGGCACAGGGGGTTGAGTACACTGAAGCTTTCTTT,CASYGAQGVEYTEAFF
TRBV3-1/TRBV3-2,TRBJ2-1,TRBD2,NA,TGTGCCAGCAGCCAAGAGACTAGCGGGAGAAGGGGCAATGAGCAGTTCTTC,CASSQETSGRRGNEQFF
TRBV19,TRBJ1-5,NA,once,TGTGCCAGTAAGTTCGGAGGGTTAATTCAGCCCCAGCATTTT,CASKFGGLIQPQHF
TRBV10-3,TRBJ2-2,TRBD1,NA,TGTGCCATCAGTGATTCTAGGACAGGGGGTACCGGGGAGCTGTTTTTT,CAISDSRTGGTGELFF
TRBV12-3/TRBV12-4,TRBJ2-1,TRBD2,NA,TGTGCCAGCAGCCGGGGGGGGTTAAATGAGCAGTTCTTC,CASSRGGLNEQFF
TRBV19,TRBJ1-3,TRBD1,NA,TGTGCCAGTAGTAGGGGCAGGGGGCCGATAAGCTCTGGAAACACCATATATTTT,CASSRGRGPISSGNTIYF
TRBV6-5,TRBJ2-3,NA,few,TGTGCCAGCAGCCACACAGATACGCAGTATTTT,CASSHTDTQYF
TRBV29-1,TRBJ1-1,NA,NA,TGCAGCGTTGTAGGGGGGAACACTGAAGCTTTCTTT,CSVVGGNTEAFF
TRBV27,TRBJ1-6,TRBD1,NA,TGTGCCAGCAGTCCCTCGGGGGGACAGGGGATGTCACCCCTCCACTTT,CASSPSGGQGMSPLHF
TRBV2,TRBJ2-1,NA,NA,TGTGCCAGCAATGGGCTTCCCACGGATGAGCAGTTCTTC,CASNGLPTDEQFF
TRBV6-1,TRBJ2-1,TRBD2,few,TGTGCCAGCAGTGAACTAGCGGGCTCCTACAATGAGCAGTTCTTC,CASSELAGSYNEQFF
TRBV10-3,TRBJ2-3,TRBD2,NA,TGTGCCATCAGTTCCCGTATGGCGGCGGGGGGCTCAGATACGCAGTATTTT,CAISSRMAAGGSDTQYF
TRBV6-1,TRBJ1-6,TRBD1,NA,TGTGCCAGCAGTGACAACAGGGGACAATCTTCACCCCTCCACTTT,CASSDNRGQSSPLHF
TRBV7-2,TRBJ2-4,NA,NA,TGTGCCAGCAGCTTGCCGACAGACCTCCTAGCCAAAAACATTCAGTACTTC,CASSLPTDLLAKNIQYF
TRBV11-2,TRBJ2-7,TRBD2,NA,TGTGCCAGCAGCTTAAAAGGCGGGGGCTACGAGCAGTACTTC,CASSLKGGGYEQYF
TRBV3-1/TRBV3-2,TRBJ2-5,NA,NA,TGTGCCAGCAGCCAAGATCGTGGGGGCGATCGAGAGACCCAGTACTTC,CASSQDRGGDRETQYF
TRBV5-1,TRBJ2-7,NA,NA,TGCGCCAGCAGCTCGCCAAACCTACGGGGGAACTGGGAGCAGTACTTC,CASSSPNLRGNWEQYF
TRBV10-3,TRBJ2-7,TRBD1,NA,TGTGCCATCAGCTCCGGGACAGGGAGGAACGAGCAGTACTTC,CAISSGTGRNEQYF
TRBV2,TRBJ1-2,NA,NA,TGTGCCAGCAGTGAAGAGACAGGTGGCGGCTACACCTTC,CASSEETGGGYTF
TRBV3-1/TRBV3-2,TRBJ1-1,NA,once,TGTGCCAGCAGCCAATTTCGGACGGGAGAAGCTTTCTTT,CASSQFRTGEAFF
TRBV27,TRBJ1-4,NA,NA,TGTGCCAGCAGCCAGGACAGTATTGCAACTAATGAAAAACTGTTTTTT,CASSQDSIATNEKLFF
TRBV24-1,TRBJ1-2,NA,NA,TGTGCCACCAAAGGAACGGACAGATTCCCCTATGGCTACACCTTC,CATKGTDRFPYGYTF
TRBV28,TRBJ2-7,NA,NA,TGTGCCAGCAGTTTAAGTCAGGGGCTTTCCGAGCAGTACTTC,CASSLSQGLSEQYF
TRBV29-1,TRBJ2-7,NA,NA,TGCAGCGTTGAAAACTCTGACACCTACGAGCAGTACTTC,CSVENSDTYEQYF
TRBV18,TRBJ2-3,TRBD1,NA,TGTGCCAGCTCACCGGCGGGACAGGCCACAGATACGCAGTATTTT,CASSPAGQATDTQYF
TRBV7-9,TRBJ1-2,TRBD1,NA,TGTGCCAGCAGCTTCGGACAGGCGGTTAAGGGCTACACCTTC,CASSFGQAVKGYTF
TRBV5-6,TRBJ2-1,NA,NA,TGTGCCAGCAGCTCCCCCCCATCGACAGACTCCTACAATGAGCAGTTCTTC,CASSSPPSTDSYNEQFF
TRBV4-2,TRBJ2-5,NA,NA,TGTGCCAGCAGCCAGGTCGACAGTGGGCAAGAGACCCAGTACTTC,CASSQVDSGQETQYF
TRBV5-1,TRBJ2-7,TRBD2,NA,TGCGCCAGCAGCTTGTGGACTAGCGGGTACGAGCAGTACTTC,CASSLWTSGYEQYF
TRBV28,TRBJ2-5,TRBD1,once,TGTGCCAGCAGTTTGGGCAGGGGGTGGCAAGAGACCCAGTACTTC,CASSLGRGWQETQYF
TRBV5-1,TRBJ1-5,NA,NA,TGCGCCAGCAGTCTCGACAGCGGCAATCAGCCCCAGCATTTT,CASSLDSGNQPQHF
TRBV29-1,TRBJ1-1,NA,once,TGCAGCGCCACTGTTTACACTGAAGCTTTCTTT,CSATVYTEAFF
TRBV28,TRBJ1-5,NA,NA,TGTGCCAGCAGTTTTTCGTCAGGTATCACAAATCAGCCCCAGCATTTT,CASSFSSGITNQPQHF
TRBV5-8,TRBJ2-7,NA,few,TGTGCCAGCAGCTTGGATACAGGGTATAGTAAAGAGCAGTACTTC,CASSLDTGYSKEQYF
TRBV18,TRBJ2-5,NA,NA,TGTGCCAGCTCACCGCGGGATTCGTGGGGGACCCAGTACTTC,CASSPRDSWGTQYF
TRBV30,TRBJ1-1,TRBD1,NA,TGTGCCTCGTCCCGGGACAGCAGCACTGAAGCTTTCTTT,CASSRDSSTEAFF
TRBV2,TRBJ2-3,TRBD2,NA,TGTGCCAGCGGAGCGGGGCTGAACACAGATACGCAGTATTTT,CASGAGLNTDTQYF
TRBV2,TRBJ1-1,TRBD1,NA,TGTGCCAGCAGCGGAAGACAGGGAGGCACTGAAGCTTTCTTT,CASSGRQGGTEAFF
TRBV7-2,TRBJ2-5,TRBD2,NA,TGTGCCAGCAGCTTAGTTGGGACTAGCGGAGGGGAGACCCAGTACTTC,CASSLVGTSGGETQYF